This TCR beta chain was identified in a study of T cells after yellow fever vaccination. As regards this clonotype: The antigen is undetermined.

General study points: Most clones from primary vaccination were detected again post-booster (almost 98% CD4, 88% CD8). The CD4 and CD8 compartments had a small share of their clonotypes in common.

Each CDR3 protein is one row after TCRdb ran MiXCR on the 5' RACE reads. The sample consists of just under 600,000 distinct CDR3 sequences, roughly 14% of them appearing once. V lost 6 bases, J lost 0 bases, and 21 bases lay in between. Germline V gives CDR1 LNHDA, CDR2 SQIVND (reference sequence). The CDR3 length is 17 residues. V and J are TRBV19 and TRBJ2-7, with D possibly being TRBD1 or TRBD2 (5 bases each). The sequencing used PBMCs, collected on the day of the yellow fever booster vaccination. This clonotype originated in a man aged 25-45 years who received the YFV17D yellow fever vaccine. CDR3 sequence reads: CASSRQSGTRYSYEQYF. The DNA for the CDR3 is TGTGCCAGTAGCCGGCAGTCCGGGACGCGCTACTCCTACGAGCAGTACTTC. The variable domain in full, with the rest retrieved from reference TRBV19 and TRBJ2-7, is DGGITQSPKYLFRKEGQNVTLSCEQNLNHDAMYWYRQDPGQGLRLIYYSQIVNDFQKGDIAEGYSVSREKKESFPLTVTSAQKNPTAFYLCASSRQSGTRYSYEQYFGPGTRLTVT.